The 20 T cell receptor beta chains in this list originate from one sample, sequenced in a study of STAT5B mutations in CD4+ large granular lymphocyte leukemia. Profiling relied on immunoSEQ multiplex PCR, and the TCRdb table lists in-frame clones only, not all of them. The repertoire holds approximately 20,000 clones, with about four fifths as singletons. The specimen sequenced was CD4+ T cells from blood buffy coats. The receptors come from a human donor in good health.

The chain carries TRBV7-2 and TRBJ2-6; D is unclear. V was trimmed by 5 bases and J by 0 bases, leaving 14 bases between them. Looked up from germline, CDR1 is SGHTA and CDR2 is FQGNSA. CDR3 length equals 17 residues. The CDR3 sequence: CASSLPWWSSGANVLTF. The CDR3 DNA is TGTGCCAGCAGCCTCCCGTGGTGGAGCTCTGGGGCCAACGTCCTGACTTTC. Full variable domain (remainder filled in from reference TRBV7-2 and TRBJ2-6): GAGVSQSPSNKVTEKGKDVELRCDPISGHTALYWYRQSLGQGLEFLIYFQGNSAPDKSGLPSDRFSAERTGGSVSTLTIQRTQQEDSAVYLCASSLPWWSSGANVLTFGAGSRLTVL.

Notes on this clone: This CDR3 is also generated by other DNA sequences in the sample. This chain connects TRBV18 to TRBJ1-1, with a tentative D call TRBD1 (5 bases). V lost 3 bases, J lost 1 base, and 6 bases lay in between. Germline V gives CDR1 KGHSH, CDR2 LQKENI. The CDR3 totals 13 residues. In DNA form, the CDR3 reads TGTGCCAGCTCACCCCAGGGGAACACTGAAGCTTTCTTT. Encoded protein: CASSPQGNTEAFF.

This chain uses TRBV20-1 with TRBJ2-7; the D is unclear. Trimming left V 5 bases short and J 7 bases short, with 12 bases between. This CDR3 region has 11 residues. The germline V gene encodes CDR1 DFQATT and CDR2 SNEGSKA (reference sequence). In nucleotides, the CDR3 is TGCAGTGCTTCTTTGGGGAAAGAGCAGTACTTC. Encoded protein: CSASLGKEQYF.

The V call is TRBV6-1, the J call TRBJ2-7; 8 bases map to TRBD1. Per the germline V gene, CDR1 is MNHNS and CDR2 is SASEGT. The J segment lost 0 bases and the V segment lost 3 bases, leaving 7 bases of the junction unmatched. CDR3 length: 16 residues. CDR3: CASSDPDRGSSYEQYF. The CDR3 DNA reads as TGTGCCAGCAGTGATCCCGACAGGGGAAGCTCCTACGAGCAGTACTTC.

The chain uses TRBV11-3 and TRBJ2-5, with a weak D call TRBD2 (6 bases). Trimming took 1 base from V and 3 from J, leaving 15 bases between them. This CDR3 has 16 residues. Germline V gene sequence: CDR1 SGHNT, CDR2 YENEEA. The CDR3 is CASSLGVSGGKETQYF. CDR3 nucleotide sequence: TGTGCCAGCAGCTTAGGGGTTAGCGGAGGGAAAGAGACCCAGTACTTC.

The CDR3 loop is CAWSASARAKDEQYF. As DNA, the CDR3 is TGTGCCTGGAGTGCTTCCGCCAGGGCCAAGGACGAGCAGTACTTC. J is TRBJ2-7 and V is TRBV30; possibly TRBD1 for D (5 bases). Germline CDR1 and CDR2: GTSNPN and SVGIG (reference sequence). V was shortened by 1 base and J by 5 bases, with 18 bases between the two germline ends. The CDR3 has 15 amino acids.

This clone was seen only once. The rearrangement links TRBV19 to TRBJ2-5; D possibly corresponds to TRBD2 (5 bases). V was shortened by 3 bases and J by 4 bases, with 12 bases between the two germline ends. Germline values: CDR1 LNHDA, CDR2 SQIVND (reference sequence). This CDR3 has 14 amino acids. The CDR3 bases are TGTGCCAGTAGTATCAGCGGCCCCCGAGAGACCCAGTACTTC. Amino acid sequence: CASSISGPRETQYF.

The J gene is TRBJ2-5, the V gene TRBV2, with D maybe TRBD1 (6 bases). The CDR3 has 14 residues. The germline CDR1 and CDR2 sequences are SNHLY and FYNNEI. V was pared by 5 bases and J by 5 bases, with 15 bases between. CDR3 sequence reads: CASSREGQWETQYF. As DNA, the CDR3 is TGTGCCAGCAGTCGCGAGGGACAATGGGAGACCCAGTACTTC.

The gene calls are TRBV7-2 and TRBJ2-5, with a weak D call TRBD1 (6 bases). The V and J ends lost 5 bases and 5 bases respectively, with 18 bases between them. CDR1 and CDR2 (germline): SGHTA, FQGNSA. The CDR3 length is 15 residues. The chain's CDR3 is CASSVGNRAEETQYF. The CDR3 DNA is TGTGCCAGCAGCGTGGGGAACAGGGCAGAGGAGACCCAGTACTTC.

The chain couples TRBV15 to TRBJ2-7, with D perhaps matching TRBD1 or TRBD2 (7 bases each). The ends were cut back, 0 bases at V and 2 bases at J, with 14 bases in the middle. The CDR3 contains 16 residues. The germline V gene has CDR1 LNHNV and CDR2 YYDKDF (reference sequence). The CDR3 spells CATSREGGGSAYEQYF. The CDR3 DNA reads as TGTGCCACCAGCAGAGAAGGGGGCGGGAGTGCCTACGAGCAGTACTTC.

This clone has a single count. The V gene is TRBV6-5, the J gene TRBJ1-5; TRBD1 matches 8 bases. V trimming: 6 bases; J trimming: 6 bases; junction bases outside the gene matches: 7. The CDR3 is 14 amino acids. Germline V gene data show CDR1 as MNHEY and CDR2 as SVGAGI. As DNA, the CDR3 is TGTGCCAGCAGCTCGGGACAGGCAGGTCAGCCCCAGCATTTT. Translating gives CASSSGQAGQPQHF.

V and J are TRBV19 and TRBJ1-1, with 8 bases fitting TRBD1. V was clipped by 8 bases and J by 3 bases; unmatched bases: 11. CDR1 and CDR2 from the germline V gene are LNHDA and SQIVND (reference sequence). The CDR3 is made up of 15 amino acids. This chain's CDR3 is CASVLTGGSDTEAFF. DNA of the CDR3: TGTGCCAGTGTATTAACAGGGGGATCTGACACTGAAGCTTTCTTT.

This clone occurred once. The V call is TRBV15, the J call TRBJ2-6, with D tentatively TRBD1 or TRBD2 (6 bases each). The CDR3 is 21 amino acids. V lost 6 bases and J lost 0, with 27 bases in between. Germline CDR1 is LNHNV and CDR2 is YYDKDF (reference sequence). CDR3 amino acids: CATRPSRGQAGGNSGANVLTF. The CDR3 DNA reads TGTGCCACCAGACCAAGCCGGGGGCAGGCAGGTGGAAACTCTGGGGCCAACGTCCTGACTTTC.

J is TRBJ1-1 and V is TRBV5-6, with TRBD1 as a possible D gene (5 bases). Germline assignment: CDR1 SGHDT and CDR2 YYEEEE. The CDR3 runs to 14 residues. V was pared by 0 bases and J by 1 base, with 7 bases between. Here the CDR3 DNA reads TGTGCCAGCAGCTTGGTCGGGGGGAACACTGAAGCTTTCTTT. It specifies CASSLVGGNTEAFF.

This chain joins TRBV5-8 and TRBJ1-4, with unresolved D. Germline V CDR1 and CDR2: SGHTS, YDEGEE. Between the trimmed V and J ends, which lost 4 bases and 12 bases, there was a span of 16 bases. The CDR3 is 13 residues long. CDR3 nucleotides: TGTGCCAGCAGCCCCGAGGCTGGGAGTGAACTGTTTTTT. Protein product: CASSPEAGSELFF.

The chain is built from TRBV28 and TRBJ2-1; D gene uncertain. Trimming removed 8 bases at V and 3 bases at J, with 11 bases between. CDR1 is MDHEN, CDR2 SYDVKM, per germline. The CDR3 has 13 residues. CDR3 sequence: CASVSPSYNEQFF. The CDR3 DNA reads TGTGCCAGCGTCTCCCCCAGCTACAATGAGCAGTTCTTC.

This sequence joins TRBV2 and TRBJ1-6, with D hard to call. The germline V gene has CDR1 SNHLY and CDR2 FYNNEI. V was cut by 6 bases and J by 8 bases, with 11 bases left in between. CDR3 size: 13 residues. The CDR3 loop reads CASRTAPDSPLHF. DNA for the CDR3: TGTGCCAGCAGGACTGCCCCGGATTCACCCCTCCACTTT.

This sequence joins TRBV7-9 and TRBJ1-1; D is ambiguous. CDR3 length: 12 residues. Trimming removed 8 bases at V and 0 bases at J, with 7 bases between. Germline loops: CDR1 SEHNR, CDR2 FQNEAQ (reference sequence). This CDR3 is CASEVVNTEAFF. CDR3 DNA: TGTGCCAGCGAGGTGGTGAACACTGAAGCTTTCTTT.

This clone is a singleton in its sample. This chain uses TRBV7-2 with TRBJ1-2, with D tentatively TRBD1 (5 bases). Germline V gene lookup returns CDR1 SGHTA and CDR2 FQGNSA. V was trimmed by 5 bases and J by 0 bases, leaving 16 bases between them. The length of the CDR3 is 16 residues. CDR3 sequence (DNA): TGTGCCAGCAGCAGAGGATTGACAGAAACTAACTATGGCTACACCTTC. Protein product: CASSRGLTETNYGYTF.

The V and J genes are TRBV7-8 and TRBJ2-7; 7 bases fit TRBD1. The CDR3 runs 14 residues. Germline CDR1 SGHVS, CDR2 FQNEAQ. V shed 1 base and J 6 bases; nucleotides not matched to a gene: 6. CDR3 sequence reads: CASSLGAGGTEQYF. CDR3 coding DNA: TGTGCCAGCAGCTTAGGGGCAGGGGGAACCGAGCAGTACTTC.